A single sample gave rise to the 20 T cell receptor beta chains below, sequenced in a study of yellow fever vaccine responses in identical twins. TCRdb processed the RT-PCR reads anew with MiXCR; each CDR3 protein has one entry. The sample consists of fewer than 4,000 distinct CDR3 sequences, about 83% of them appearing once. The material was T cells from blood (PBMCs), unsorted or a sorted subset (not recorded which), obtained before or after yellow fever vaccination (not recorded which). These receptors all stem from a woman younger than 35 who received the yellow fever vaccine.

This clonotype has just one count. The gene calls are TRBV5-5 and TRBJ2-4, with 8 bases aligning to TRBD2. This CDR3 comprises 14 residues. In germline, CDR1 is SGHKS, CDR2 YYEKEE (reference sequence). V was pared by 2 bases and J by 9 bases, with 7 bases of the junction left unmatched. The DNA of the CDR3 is TGTGCCAGCAGCTTTGCGGGAGGCTGGGGCATTCAGTACTTC. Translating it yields CASSFAGGWGIQYF.

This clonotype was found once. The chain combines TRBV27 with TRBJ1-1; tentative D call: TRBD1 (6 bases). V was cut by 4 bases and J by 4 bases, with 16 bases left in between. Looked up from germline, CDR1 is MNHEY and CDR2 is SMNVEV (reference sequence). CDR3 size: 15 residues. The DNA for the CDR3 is TGTGCCAGCAGTTATCTGGGGGAAGGGGGCACTGAAGCTTTCTTT. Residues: CASSYLGEGGTEAFF.

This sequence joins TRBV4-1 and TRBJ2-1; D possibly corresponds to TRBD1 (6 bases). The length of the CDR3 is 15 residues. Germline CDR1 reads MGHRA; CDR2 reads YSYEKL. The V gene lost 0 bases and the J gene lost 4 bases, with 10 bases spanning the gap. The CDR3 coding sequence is TGCGCCAGCAGCCAAGATGAACAGGGTTACAATGAGCAGTTCTTC. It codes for CASSQDEQGYNEQFF.

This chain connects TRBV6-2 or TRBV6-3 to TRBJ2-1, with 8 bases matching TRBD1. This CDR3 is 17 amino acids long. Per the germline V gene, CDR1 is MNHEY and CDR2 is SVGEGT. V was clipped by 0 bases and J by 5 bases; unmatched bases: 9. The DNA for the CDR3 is TGTGCCAGCAGTTACTCGAGGGCAGGACAGGGAAACAATGAGCAGTTCTTC. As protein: CASSYSRAGQGNNEQFF.

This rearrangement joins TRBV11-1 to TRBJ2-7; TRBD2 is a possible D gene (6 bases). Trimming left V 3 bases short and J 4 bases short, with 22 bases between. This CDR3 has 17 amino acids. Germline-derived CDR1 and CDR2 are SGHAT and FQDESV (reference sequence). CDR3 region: CASSFSTAGLPPYEQYF. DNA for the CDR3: TGTGCCAGCAGCTTTAGTACCGCGGGGCTTCCTCCTTACGAGCAGTACTTC.

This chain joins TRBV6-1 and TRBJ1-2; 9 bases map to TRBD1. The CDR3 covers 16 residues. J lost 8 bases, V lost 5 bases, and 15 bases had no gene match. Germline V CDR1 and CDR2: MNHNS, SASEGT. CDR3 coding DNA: TGTGCCAGCAGTCTCGCGGAGGGACAGGGTTTAGAAGGCTACACCTTC. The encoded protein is CASSLAEGQGLEGYTF.

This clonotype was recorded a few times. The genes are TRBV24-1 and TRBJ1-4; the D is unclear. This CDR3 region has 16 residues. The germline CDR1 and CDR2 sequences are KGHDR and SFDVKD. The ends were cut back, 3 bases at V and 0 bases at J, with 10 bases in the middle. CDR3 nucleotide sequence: TGTGCCACCAGTGATATCCGGCAGCCAACTAATGAAAAACTGTTTTTT. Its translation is CATSDIRQPTNEKLFF.

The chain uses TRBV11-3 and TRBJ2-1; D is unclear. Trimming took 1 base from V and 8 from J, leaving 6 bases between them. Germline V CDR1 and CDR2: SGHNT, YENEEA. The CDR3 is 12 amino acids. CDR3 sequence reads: CASSLGYYEQFF. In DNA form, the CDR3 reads TGTGCCAGCAGCTTAGGGTACTATGAGCAGTTCTTC.

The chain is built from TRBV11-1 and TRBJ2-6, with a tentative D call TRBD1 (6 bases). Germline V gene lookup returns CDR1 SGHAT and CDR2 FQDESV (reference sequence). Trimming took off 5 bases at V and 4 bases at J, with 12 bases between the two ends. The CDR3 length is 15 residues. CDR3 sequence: CASSVTGNGANVLTF. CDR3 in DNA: TGTGCCAGCAGCGTTACAGGGAACGGGGCCAACGTCCTGACTTTC.

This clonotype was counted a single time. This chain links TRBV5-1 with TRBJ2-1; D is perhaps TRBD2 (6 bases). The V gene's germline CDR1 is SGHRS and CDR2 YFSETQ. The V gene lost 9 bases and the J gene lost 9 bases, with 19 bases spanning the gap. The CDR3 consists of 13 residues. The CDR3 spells CATWGEWQAEQFF. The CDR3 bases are TGCGCCACGTGGGGGGAGTGGCAGGCTGAGCAGTTCTTC.

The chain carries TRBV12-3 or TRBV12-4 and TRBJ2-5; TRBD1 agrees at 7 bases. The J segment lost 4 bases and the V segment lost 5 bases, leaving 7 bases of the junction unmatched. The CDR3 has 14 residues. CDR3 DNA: TGTGCCAGCAGTATAAGACAGGGTCGAGAGACCCAGTACTTC. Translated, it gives CASSIRQGRETQYF.

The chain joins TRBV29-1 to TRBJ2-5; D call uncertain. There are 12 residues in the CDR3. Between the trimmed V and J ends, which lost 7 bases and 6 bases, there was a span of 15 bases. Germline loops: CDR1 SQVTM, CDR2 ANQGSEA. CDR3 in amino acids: CSAHSGLKTQYF. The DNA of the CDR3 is TGCAGCGCCCATAGTGGTTTGAAGACCCAGTACTTC.

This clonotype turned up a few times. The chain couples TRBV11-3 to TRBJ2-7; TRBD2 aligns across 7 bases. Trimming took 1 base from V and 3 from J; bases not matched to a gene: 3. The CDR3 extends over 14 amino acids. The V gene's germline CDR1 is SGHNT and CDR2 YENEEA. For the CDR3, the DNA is TGTGCCAGCAGCTTAGGCGGGAGTATCTACGAGCAGTACTTC. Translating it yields CASSLGGSIYEQYF.

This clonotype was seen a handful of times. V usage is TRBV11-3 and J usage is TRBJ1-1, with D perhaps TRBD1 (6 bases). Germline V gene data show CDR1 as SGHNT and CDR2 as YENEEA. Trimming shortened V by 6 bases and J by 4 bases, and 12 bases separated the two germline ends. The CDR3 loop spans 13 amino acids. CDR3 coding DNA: TGTGCCAGCAGGAGGGGGAAGGGCACTGAAGCTTTCTTT. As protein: CASRRGKGTEAFF.

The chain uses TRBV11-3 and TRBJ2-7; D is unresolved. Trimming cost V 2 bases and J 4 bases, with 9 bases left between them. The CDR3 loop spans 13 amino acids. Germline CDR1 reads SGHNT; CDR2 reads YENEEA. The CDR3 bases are TGTGCCAGCAGCTTACACCTTAGTTACGAGCAGTACTTC. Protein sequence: CASSLHLSYEQYF.

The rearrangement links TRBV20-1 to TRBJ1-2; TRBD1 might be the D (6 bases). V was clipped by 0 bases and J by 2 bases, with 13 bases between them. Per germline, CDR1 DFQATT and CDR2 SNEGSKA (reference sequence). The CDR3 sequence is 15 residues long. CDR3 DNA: TGCAGTGCTAGAGATATAAAACAGGGAAACTATGGCTACACCTTC. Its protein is CSARDIKQGNYGYTF.

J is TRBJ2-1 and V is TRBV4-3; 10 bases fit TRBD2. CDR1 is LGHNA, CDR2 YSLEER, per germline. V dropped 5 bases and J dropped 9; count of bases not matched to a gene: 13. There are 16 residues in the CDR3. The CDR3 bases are TGCGCCAGCAGCACCCGTCCTAGCGGGAGAACCGGTGAGCAGTTCTTC. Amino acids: CASSTRPSGRTGEQFF.

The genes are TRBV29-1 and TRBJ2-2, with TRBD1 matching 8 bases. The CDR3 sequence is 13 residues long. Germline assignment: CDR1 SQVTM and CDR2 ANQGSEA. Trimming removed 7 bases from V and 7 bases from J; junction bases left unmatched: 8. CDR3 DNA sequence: TGCAGCGCGCCACGAACAGGGGGCGGGGAGCTGTTTTTT. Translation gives CSAPRTGGGELFF.

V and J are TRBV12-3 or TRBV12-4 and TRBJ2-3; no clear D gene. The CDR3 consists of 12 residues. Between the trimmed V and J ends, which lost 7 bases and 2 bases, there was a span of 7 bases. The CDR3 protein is CASNRPTDTQYF. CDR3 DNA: TGTGCCAGCAACCGACCCACAGATACGCAGTATTTT.

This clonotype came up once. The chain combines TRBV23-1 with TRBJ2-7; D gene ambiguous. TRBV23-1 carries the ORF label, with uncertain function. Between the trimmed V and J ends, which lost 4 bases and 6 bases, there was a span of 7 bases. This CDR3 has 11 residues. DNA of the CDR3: TGCGCCAGCAGTCTTTGGGTCGAGCAGTACTTC. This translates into CASSLWVEQYF.